The present TCR beta chain was sequenced within a study of cytomegalovirus exposure and HLA in healthy donors. The table came from immunoSEQ multiplex PCR; TCRdb's copy has only in-frame clones and leaves some out. The repertoire holds some 190,000 clones, with around 88% as singletons. Germline CDR1 is SGHTA and CDR2 is FQGNSA. The germline V and J ends were trimmed by 5 bases and 2 bases, with 13 bases remaining between them. The CDR3 loop spans 15 amino acids. This sequence originates from a woman between 18 and 30 years old in good health and CMV-seronegative. The rearrangement joins TRBV7-2 to TRBJ2-1; D is possibly TRBD2 (5 bases). Specimen: PBMCs. The CDR3 reads CASSQASSPYNEQFF. CDR3 sequence (DNA): TGTGCCAGCAGCCAGGCGTCTAGCCCCTACAATGAGCAGTTCTTC.